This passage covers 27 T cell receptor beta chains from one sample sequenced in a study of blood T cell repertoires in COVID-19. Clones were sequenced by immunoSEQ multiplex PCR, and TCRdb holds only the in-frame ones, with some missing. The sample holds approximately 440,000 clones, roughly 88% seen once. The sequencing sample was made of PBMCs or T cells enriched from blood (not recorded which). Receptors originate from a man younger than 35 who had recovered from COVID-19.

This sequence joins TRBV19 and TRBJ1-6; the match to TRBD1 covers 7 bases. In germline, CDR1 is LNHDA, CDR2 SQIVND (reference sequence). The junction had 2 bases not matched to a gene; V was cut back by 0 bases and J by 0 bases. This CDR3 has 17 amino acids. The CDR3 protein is CASSIEHRGSYNSPLHF. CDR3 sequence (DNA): TGTGCCAGTAGTATAGAGCACAGGGGCTCCTATAATTCACCCCTCCACTTT. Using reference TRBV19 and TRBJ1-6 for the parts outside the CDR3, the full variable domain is DGGITQSPKYLFRKEGQNVTLSCEQNLNHDAMYWYRQDPGQGLRLIYYSQIVNDFQKGDIAEGYSVSREKKESFPLTVTSAQKNPTAFYLCASSIEHRGSYNSPLHFGNGTRLTVT.

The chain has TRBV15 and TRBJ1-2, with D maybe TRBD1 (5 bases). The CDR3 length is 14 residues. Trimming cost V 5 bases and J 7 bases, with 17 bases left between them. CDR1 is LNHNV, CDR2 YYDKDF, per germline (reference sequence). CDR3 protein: CATSESVWDSGYTF. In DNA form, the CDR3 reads TGTGCCACCAGCGAATCGGTTTGGGACTCTGGCTACACCTTC.

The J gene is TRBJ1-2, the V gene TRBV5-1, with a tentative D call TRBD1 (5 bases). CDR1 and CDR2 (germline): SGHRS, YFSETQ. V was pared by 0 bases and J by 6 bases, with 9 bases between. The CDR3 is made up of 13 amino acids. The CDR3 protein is CASSLEGVNGYTF. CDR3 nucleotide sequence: TGCGCCAGCAGCTTGGAAGGGGTGAATGGCTACACCTTC.

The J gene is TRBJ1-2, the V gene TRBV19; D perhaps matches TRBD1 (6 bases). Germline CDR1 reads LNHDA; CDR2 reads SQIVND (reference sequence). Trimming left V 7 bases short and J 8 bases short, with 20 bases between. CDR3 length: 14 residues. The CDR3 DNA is TGTGCCAGTATCCCCCCCCAGGGGTATCACGGCTACACCTTC. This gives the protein CASIPPQGYHGYTF.

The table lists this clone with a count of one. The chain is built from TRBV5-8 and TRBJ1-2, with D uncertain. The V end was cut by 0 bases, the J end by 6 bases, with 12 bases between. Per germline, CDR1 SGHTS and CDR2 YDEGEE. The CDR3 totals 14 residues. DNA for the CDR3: TGTGCCAGCAGCTTGGTCCGGGGTTTGAATGGCTACACCTTC. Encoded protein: CASSLVRGLNGYTF.

CDR3 sequence: CASSQRGLGSEAFF. CDR3 in DNA: TGTGCCAGTAGTCAGCGGGGGCTGGGGTCTGAAGCTTTCTTT. V and J are TRBV19 and TRBJ1-1; weak D call: TRBD1 (6 bases). The CDR3 totals 14 residues. The germline V and J ends were trimmed by 5 bases and 6 bases, with 16 bases remaining between them. Germline V gene sequence: CDR1 LNHDA, CDR2 SQIVND (reference sequence).

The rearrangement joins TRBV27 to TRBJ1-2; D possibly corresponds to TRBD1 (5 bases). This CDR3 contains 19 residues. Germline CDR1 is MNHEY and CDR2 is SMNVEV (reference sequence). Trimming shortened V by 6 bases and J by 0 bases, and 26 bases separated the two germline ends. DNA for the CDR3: TGTGCCAGCAGCGAGTCCACAGACAGAGACCTGATTGCTAACTATGGCTACACCTTC. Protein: CASSESTDRDLIANYGYTF.

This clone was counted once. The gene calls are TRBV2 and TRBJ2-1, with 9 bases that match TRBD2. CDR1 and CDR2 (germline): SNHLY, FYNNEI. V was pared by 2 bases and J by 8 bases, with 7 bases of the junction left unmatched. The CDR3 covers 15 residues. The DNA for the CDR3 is TGTGCCAGCAGTGAACAGCGGGGGGTTCCTTATGAGCAGTTCTTC. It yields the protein CASSEQRGVPYEQFF. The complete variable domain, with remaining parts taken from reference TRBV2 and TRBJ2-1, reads EPEVTQTPSHQVTQMGQEVILRCVPISNHLYFYWYRQILGQKVEFLVSFYNNEISEKSEIFDDQFSVERPDGSNFTLKIRSTKLEDSAMYFCASSEQRGVPYEQFFGPGTRLTVL.

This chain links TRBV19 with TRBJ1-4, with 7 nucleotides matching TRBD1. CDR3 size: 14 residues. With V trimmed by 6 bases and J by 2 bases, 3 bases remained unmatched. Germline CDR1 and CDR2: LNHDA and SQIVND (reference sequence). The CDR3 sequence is CASRATGTNEKLFF. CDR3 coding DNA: TGTGCCAGTAGAGCGACAGGGACTAATGAAAAACTGTTTTTT.

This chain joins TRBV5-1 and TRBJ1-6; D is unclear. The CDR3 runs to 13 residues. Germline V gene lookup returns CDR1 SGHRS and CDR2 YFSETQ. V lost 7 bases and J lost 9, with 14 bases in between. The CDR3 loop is CASSEGGPSPLHF. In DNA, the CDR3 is TGCGCCAGCTCTGAGGGTGGCCCTTCACCCCTCCACTTT. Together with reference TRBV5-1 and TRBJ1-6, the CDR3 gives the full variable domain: KAGVTQTPRYLIKTRGQQVTLSCSPISGHRSVSWYQQTPGQGLQFLFEYFSETQRNKGNFPGRFSGRQFSNSRSEMNVSTLELGDSALYLCASSEGGPSPLHFGNGTRLTVT.

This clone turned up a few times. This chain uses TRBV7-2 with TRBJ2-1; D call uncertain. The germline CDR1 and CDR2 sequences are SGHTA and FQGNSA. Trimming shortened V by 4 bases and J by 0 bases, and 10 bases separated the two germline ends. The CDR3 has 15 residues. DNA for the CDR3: TGTGCCAGCAGCTCGTGGTTCAGCTCCTACAATGAGCAGTTCTTC. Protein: CASSSWFSSYNEQFF.

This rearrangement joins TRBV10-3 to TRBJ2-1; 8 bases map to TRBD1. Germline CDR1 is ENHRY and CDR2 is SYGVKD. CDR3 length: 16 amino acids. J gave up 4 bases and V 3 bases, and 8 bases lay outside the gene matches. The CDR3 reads CAISDPGQGPYNEQFF. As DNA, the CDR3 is TGTGCCATCAGTGACCCCGGACAGGGTCCGTACAATGAGCAGTTCTTC.

The CDR3 nucleotides are TGTGCCATCAGTGATTCCTTCACAGATACGCAGTATTTT. Translation gives CAISDSFTDTQYF. The rearrangement joins TRBV10-3 to TRBJ2-3; no definite D call. V gave up 3 bases and J gave up 2 bases, with 6 bases separating them. The germline V gene encodes CDR1 ENHRY and CDR2 SYGVKD. This CDR3 is built from 13 residues.

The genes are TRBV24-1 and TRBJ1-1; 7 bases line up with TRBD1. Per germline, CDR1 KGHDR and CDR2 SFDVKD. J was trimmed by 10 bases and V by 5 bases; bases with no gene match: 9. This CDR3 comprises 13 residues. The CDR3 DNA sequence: TGTGCCACCAGTGGCTATTCAGGGGGTCGAGCTTTCTTT. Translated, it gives CATSGYSGGRAFF.

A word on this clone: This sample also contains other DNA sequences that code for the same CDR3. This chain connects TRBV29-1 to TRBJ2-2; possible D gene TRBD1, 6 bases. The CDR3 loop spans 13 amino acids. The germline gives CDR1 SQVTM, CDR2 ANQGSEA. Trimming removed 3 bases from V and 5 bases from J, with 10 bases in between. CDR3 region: CSVDRGGTGELFF. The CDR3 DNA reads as TGCAGCGTTGACAGGGGTGGGACCGGGGAGCTGTTTTTT.

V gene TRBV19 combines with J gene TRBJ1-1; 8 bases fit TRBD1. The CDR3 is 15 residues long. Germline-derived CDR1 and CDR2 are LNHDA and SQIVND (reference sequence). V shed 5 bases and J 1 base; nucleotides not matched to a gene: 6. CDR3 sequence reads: CASSATGGWNTEAFF. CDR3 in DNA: TGTGCCAGTAGTGCTACAGGGGGATGGAACACTGAAGCTTTCTTT.

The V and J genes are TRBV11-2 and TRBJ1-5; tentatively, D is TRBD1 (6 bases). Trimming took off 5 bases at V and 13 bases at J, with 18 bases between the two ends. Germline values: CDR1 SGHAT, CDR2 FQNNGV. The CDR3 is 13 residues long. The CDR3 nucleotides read TGTGCCAGCAGCGGGCGGGGGGCCCGGTTACAGCATTTT. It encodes CASSGRGARLQHF.

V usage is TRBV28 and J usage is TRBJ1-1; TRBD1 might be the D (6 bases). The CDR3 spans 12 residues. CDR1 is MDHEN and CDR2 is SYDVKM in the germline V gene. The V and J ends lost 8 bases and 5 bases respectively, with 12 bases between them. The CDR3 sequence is CASGYRVTEAFF. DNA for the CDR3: TGTGCCAGCGGTTACAGGGTAACTGAAGCTTTCTTT. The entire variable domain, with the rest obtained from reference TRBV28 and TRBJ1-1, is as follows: DVKVTQSSRYLVKRTGEKVFLECVQDMDHENMFWYRQDPGLGLRLIYFSYDVKMKEKGDIPEGYSVSREKKERFSLILESASTNQTSMYLCASGYRVTEAFFGQGTRLTVV.

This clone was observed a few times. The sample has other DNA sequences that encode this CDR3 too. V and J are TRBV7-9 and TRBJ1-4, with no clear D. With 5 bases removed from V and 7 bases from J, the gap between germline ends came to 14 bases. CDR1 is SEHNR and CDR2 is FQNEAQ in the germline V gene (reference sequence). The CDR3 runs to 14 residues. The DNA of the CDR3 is TGTGCCAGCAGCCCCACCGGTGGAGGTGAAAAACTGTTTTTT. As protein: CASSPTGGGEKLFF.

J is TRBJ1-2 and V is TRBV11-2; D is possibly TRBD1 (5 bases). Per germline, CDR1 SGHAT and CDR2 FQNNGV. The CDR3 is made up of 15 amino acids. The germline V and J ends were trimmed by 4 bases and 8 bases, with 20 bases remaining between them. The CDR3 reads CASSSLGRTERGYTF. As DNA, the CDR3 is TGTGCCAGCAGCTCCCTGGGGCGGACGGAGAGGGGCTACACCTTC. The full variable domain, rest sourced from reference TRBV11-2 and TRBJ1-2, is EAGVAQSPRYKIIEKRQSVAFWCNPISGHATLYWYQQILGQGPKLLIQFQNNGVVDDSQLPKDRFSAERLKGVDSTLKIQPAKLEDSAVYLCASSSLGRTERGYTFGSGTRLTVV.

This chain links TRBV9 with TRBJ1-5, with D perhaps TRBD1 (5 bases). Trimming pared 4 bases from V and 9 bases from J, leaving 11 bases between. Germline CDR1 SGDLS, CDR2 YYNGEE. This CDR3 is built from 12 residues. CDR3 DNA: TGTGCCAGCAGCCGGGGGGGAGGGCCCCAGCATTTT. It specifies CASSRGGGPQHF.

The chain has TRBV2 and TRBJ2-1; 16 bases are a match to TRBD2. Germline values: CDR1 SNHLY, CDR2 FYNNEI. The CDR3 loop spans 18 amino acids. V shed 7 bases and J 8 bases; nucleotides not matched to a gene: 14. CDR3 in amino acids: CASTIRGLAGGLGDEQFF. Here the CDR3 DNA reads TGTGCCAGCACCATAAGGGGACTAGCGGGAGGGCTAGGGGATGAGCAGTTCTTC.

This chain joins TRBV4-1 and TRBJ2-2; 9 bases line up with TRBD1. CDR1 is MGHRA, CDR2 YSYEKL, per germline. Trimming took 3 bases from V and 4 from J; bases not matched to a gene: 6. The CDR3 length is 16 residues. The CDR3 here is CASSQGQGFSTGELFF. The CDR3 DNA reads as TGCGCCAGCAGCCAGGGACAGGGTTTTAGCACCGGGGAGCTGTTTTTT.

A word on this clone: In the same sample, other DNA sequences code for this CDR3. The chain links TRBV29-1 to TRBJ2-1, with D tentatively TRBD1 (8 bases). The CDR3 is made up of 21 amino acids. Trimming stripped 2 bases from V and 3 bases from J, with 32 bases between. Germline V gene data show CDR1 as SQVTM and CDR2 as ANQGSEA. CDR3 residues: CSVELRSGQGASWEGYNEQFF. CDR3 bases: TGCAGCGTTGAACTGCGATCCGGGCAGGGGGCGTCGTGGGAGGGCTACAATGAGCAGTTCTTC.

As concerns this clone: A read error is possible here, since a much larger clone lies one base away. The CDR3 sequence is CAWGDRNTEAFF. CDR3 sequence (DNA): TGTGCCTGGGGGGACAGGAACACTGAAGCTTTCTTT. The rearrangement links TRBV30 to TRBJ1-1, with TRBD1 identical over 7 bases. V dropped 5 bases and J dropped 1; count of bases not matched to a gene: 1. Per germline, CDR1 GTSNPN and CDR2 SVGIG (reference sequence). This CDR3 region has 12 residues.

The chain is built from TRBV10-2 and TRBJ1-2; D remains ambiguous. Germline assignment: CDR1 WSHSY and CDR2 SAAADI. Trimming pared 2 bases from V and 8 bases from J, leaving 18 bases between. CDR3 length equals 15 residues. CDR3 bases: TGCGCCAGCAGTGAGATGGCGGGCCAAGGAGGCGGCTACACCTTC. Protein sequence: CASSEMAGQGGGYTF.

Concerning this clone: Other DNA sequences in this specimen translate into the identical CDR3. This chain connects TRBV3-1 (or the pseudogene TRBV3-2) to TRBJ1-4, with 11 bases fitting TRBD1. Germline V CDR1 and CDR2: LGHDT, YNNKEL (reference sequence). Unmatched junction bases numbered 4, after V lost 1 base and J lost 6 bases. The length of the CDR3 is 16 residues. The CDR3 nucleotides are TGTGCCAGCAGCCAAGCGAGGGGACAGGGGGATGAAAAACTGTTTTTT. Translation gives CASSQARGQGDEKLFF.